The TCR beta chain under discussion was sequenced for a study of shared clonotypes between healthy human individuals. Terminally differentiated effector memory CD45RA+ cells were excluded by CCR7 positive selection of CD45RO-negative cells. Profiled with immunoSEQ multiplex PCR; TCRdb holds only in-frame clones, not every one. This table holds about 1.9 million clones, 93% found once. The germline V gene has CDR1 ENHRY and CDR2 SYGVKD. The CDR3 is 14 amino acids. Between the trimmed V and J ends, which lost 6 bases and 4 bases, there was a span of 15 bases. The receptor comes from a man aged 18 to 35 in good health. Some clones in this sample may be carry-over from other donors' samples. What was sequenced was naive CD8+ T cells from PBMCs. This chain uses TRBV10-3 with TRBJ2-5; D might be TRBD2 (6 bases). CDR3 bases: TGTGCCATCAGGAGGGACGGGGGAATAGAGACCCAGTACTTC. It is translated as CAIRRDGGIETQYF.